The 14 T cell receptor beta chains below come from one sample, sequenced in a study of shared clonotypes between healthy human individuals. The protocol was immunoSEQ multiplex PCR, while the TCRdb copy is restricted to in-frame clones and leaves out a portion. The sample includes some 2.4 million clones, approximately 93% of them seen just once. The sample taken for sequencing was naive CD4+ T cells from PBMCs. Subset: CD45RA+ positively selected. Receptor source: a man aged 18-30 years in good health. Some clones in this sample may be carry-over from other donors' samples.

In the case of this clone: Other DNA sequences in the sample encode the same CDR3. The chain is built from TRBV5-1 and TRBJ2-5; 7 nucleotides align to TRBD1. The J segment lost 2 bases and the V segment lost 0 bases, leaving 4 bases of the junction unmatched. There are 15 residues in the CDR3. CDR1 is SGHRS and CDR2 is YFSETQ in the germline V gene. CDR3 loop: CASSLAGTDQETQYF. CDR3 coding DNA: TGCGCCAGCAGCTTGGCTGGGACAGATCAAGAGACCCAGTACTTC.

The genes are TRBV14 and TRBJ2-5; D remains ambiguous. There are 12 residues in the CDR3. Trimming stripped 4 bases from V and 3 bases from J, with 6 bases between. Germline values: CDR1 SGHDN, CDR2 FVKESK. CDR3 in DNA: TGTGCCAGCAGCCTTGGAAAAGAGACCCAGTACTTC. Translation: CASSLGKETQYF.

J is TRBJ1-5 and V is TRBV7-9, with D unresolved. V was shortened by 5 bases and J by 5 bases, with 7 bases between the two germline ends. The length of the CDR3 is 12 residues. The germline V gene has CDR1 SEHNR and CDR2 FQNEAQ (reference sequence). The DNA for the CDR3 is TGTGCCAGCAGCATCCGGGATCAGCCCCAGCATTTT. This translates into CASSIRDQPQHF.

CDR3: CASSLLTATDTQYF. For the CDR3, the DNA is TGTGCCAGCAGTTTACTGACAGCCACAGATACGCAGTATTTT. This chain links TRBV5-5 with TRBJ2-3; weak D call: TRBD1 (5 bases). Germline values: CDR1 SGHKS, CDR2 YYEKEE (reference sequence). CDR3 length: 14 residues. Trimming pared 5 bases from V and 2 bases from J, leaving 12 bases between. The variable domain in full, with the rest retrieved from reference TRBV5-5 and TRBJ2-3, is DAGVTQSPTHLIKTRGQQVTLRCSPISGHKSVSWYQQVLGQGPQFIFQYYEKEERGRGNFPDRFSARQFPNYSSELNVNALLLGDSALYLCASSLLTATDTQYFGPGTRLTVL.

The chain carries TRBV4-1 and TRBJ2-7, with TRBD2 identical over 8 bases. The junction had 9 bases not matched to a gene; V was cut back by 1 base and J by 7 bases. CDR1 and CDR2 from the germline V gene are MGHRA and YSYEKL. The CDR3 is 15 residues long. CDR3 loop: CASSQGSGSDLEQYF. CDR3 coding DNA: TGCGCCAGCAGCCAAGGAAGCGGGAGTGATTTGGAGCAGTACTTC.

The rearrangement joins TRBV4-2 to TRBJ2-7; perhaps TRBD1 as D (5 bases). Germline CDR1 and CDR2: LGHNA and YNFKEQ. The CDR3 covers 14 residues. V shed 3 bases and J shed 0 bases, with 9 bases lying between them. CDR3 region: CASSQTGHSYEQYF. The CDR3 DNA sequence: TGTGCCAGCAGCCAGACCGGACACTCCTACGAGCAGTACTTC.

This chain links TRBV29-1 with TRBJ1-1, with unresolved D. V shed 6 bases and J shed 3 bases, with 17 bases lying between them. The length of the CDR3 is 14 residues. Germline V lookup: CDR1 SQVTM, CDR2 ANQGSEA. The chain's CDR3 is CSVLGLRVDTEAFF. The CDR3 DNA sequence: TGCAGCGTCCTTGGGCTGAGAGTCGACACTGAAGCTTTCTTT. Filled out from reference TRBV29-1 and TRBJ1-1, the complete variable domain reads SAVISQKPSRDICQRGTSLTIQCQVDSQVTMMFWYRQQPGQSLTLIATANQGSEATYESGFVIDKFPISRPNLTFSTLTVSNMSPEDSSIYLCSVLGLRVDTEAFFGQGTRLTVV.

This chain connects TRBV11-2 to TRBJ2-1; D is unclear. The CDR3 consists of 16 residues. CDR1 is SGHAT and CDR2 is FQNNGV in the germline V gene. Deletions cut 1 base from V and 4 bases from J, with 14 bases between. The CDR3 loop is CASSLGGVGGYNEQFF. The CDR3 nucleotides read TGTGCCAGCAGCTTAGGAGGTGTAGGCGGTTACAATGAGCAGTTCTTC. Filled out from reference TRBV11-2 and TRBJ2-1, the complete variable domain reads EAGVAQSPRYKIIEKRQSVAFWCNPISGHATLYWYQQILGQGPKLLIQFQNNGVVDDSQLPKDRFSAERLKGVDSTLKIQPAKLEDSAVYLCASSLGGVGGYNEQFFGPGTRLTVL.

The chain uses TRBV27 and TRBJ2-1, with D possibly TRBD1 on 6 matching bases. V lost 3 bases, J lost 4 bases, and 31 bases lay in between. Germline V lookup: CDR1 MNHEY, CDR2 SMNVEV (reference sequence). This CDR3 comprises 21 residues. CDR3 sequence reads: CASSFPRLTLNRAHLYNEQFF. The CDR3 coding sequence is TGTGCCAGCAGTTTTCCCAGACTAACCCTGAACAGGGCACACCTTTACAATGAGCAGTTCTTC.

This clone was observed a few times. The chain has TRBV4-3 and TRBJ2-2; no reliable D call. The CDR3 has 14 amino acids. Germline V gives CDR1 LGHNA, CDR2 YSLEER. The ends were cut back, 1 base at V and 7 bases at J, with 10 bases in the middle. CDR3 residues: CASSQVYGGGELFF. CDR3 bases: TGCGCCAGCAGCCAAGTTTATGGTGGCGGGGAGCTGTTTTTT.

V usage is TRBV10-3 and J usage is TRBJ2-1; the match to TRBD2 covers 12 bases. CDR3 length equals 18 residues. Losses at the gene ends were 6 bases for V and 2 bases for J; bases not matched to a gene: 11. Germline values: CDR1 ENHRY, CDR2 SYGVKD. The chain's CDR3 is CAISLQNGLAGTYNEQFF. The CDR3 DNA sequence: TGTGCCATCAGCCTGCAAAATGGACTAGCGGGAACCTACAATGAGCAGTTCTTC.

The chain joins TRBV10-1 to TRBJ2-7, with D maybe TRBD2 (5 bases). Germline CDR1 reads WNHNN; CDR2 reads SYGVQD (reference sequence). The CDR3 consists of 14 residues. The V end was cut by 4 bases, the J end by 2 bases, with 12 bases between. DNA for the CDR3: TGCGCCAGCAGTGGAGGGAGAGGGACCTACGAGCAGTACTTC. It translates to CASSGGRGTYEQYF.

The V and J genes are TRBV14 and TRBJ2-1, with 9 positions matching TRBD2. This CDR3 is built from 15 residues. From germline, CDR1 is SGHDN and CDR2 FVKESK. V was pared by 3 bases and J by 3 bases, with 3 bases of the junction left unmatched. Here the CDR3 reads CASSHEAGGYNEQFF. The CDR3 nucleotides are TGTGCCAGCAGCCATGAAGCGGGAGGCTACAATGAGCAGTTCTTC.

The genes are TRBV18 and TRBJ2-1; 8 bases match TRBD2. This CDR3 comprises 16 residues. Germline V gene lookup returns CDR1 KGHSH and CDR2 LQKENI. The ends lost 3 bases at V and 3 bases at J; junction bases unmatched: 7. The CDR3 is CASSPFHSGNYNEQFF. The CDR3 DNA reads TGTGCCAGCTCACCGTTTCATAGCGGGAACTACAATGAGCAGTTCTTC.